These T cell receptor beta chains were read from a single sample in a study of blood T cells in healthy people across ages. TCRdb called the 5' RACE reads again in MiXCR, with one record for every CDR3 protein. The repertoire includes approximately 690,000 distinct CDR3 sequences, under 65% of them detected once, and approximately 37% sits in the top ten. The sequenced material came from blood. The receptors were sampled from a man aged 55 to 70 in good health. Each CDR3 is given with its conserved first and last residue. D genes are given only for firm matches. Size is stated for part of the rows, as once, few or many counts, or as a class when the clone is expanded.

V	size	length	D	J	DNA	CDR3
TRBV7-2	-	15	-	TRBJ1-1	TGTGCCAGCAGCTTAGTAACAGGGCTCAACACTGAAGCTTTCTTT	CASSLVTGLNTEAFF
TRBV3-1	-	14	-	TRBJ2-5	TGTGCCAGCAGCCAAGGGGCGGGAACAGAGACCCAGTACTTC	CASSQGAGTETQYF
TRBV11-2	few	15	TRBD1	TRBJ2-6	TGTGCCAGCAGCGCTGGGACAGGCCTGGCCAACGTCCTGACTTTC	CASSAGTGLANVLTF
TRBV4-1	-	16	-	TRBJ1-1	TGCGCCAGCAGCCAAGGGGTCACCTTGACGAACACTGAAGCTTTCTTT	CASSQGVTLTNTEAFF
TRBV15	-	13	-	TRBJ2-5	TGTGCCACCAGCAGCGAGGTTCAAGAGACCCAGTACTTC	CATSSEVQETQYF
TRBV20-1	few	14	-	TRBJ2-3	TGCAGCCGAAGCTTCGGGGCGGGCACAGATACGCAGTATTTT	CSRSFGAGTDTQYF
TRBV4-1	-	15	TRBD1	TRBJ2-7	TGCGCCAGCAGCCAAGGCGGACAGGGGGGATACGAGCAGTACTTC	CASSQGGQGGYEQYF
TRBV9	-	13	-	TRBJ1-2	TGTGCCAGCACCCTAACAGGGAACTCTGGCTACACCTTC	CASTLTGNSGYTF
TRBV29-1	few	10	-	TRBJ2-7	TGCAGCGTAGGGGTCTACGAGCAGTACTTC	CSVGVYEQYF
TRBV6-1	-	18	-	TRBJ2-2	TGTGCCAGCCCGTATGAAACGGGACGCATAAGGGACACCGGGGAGCTGTTTTTT	CASPYETGRIRDTGELFF
TRBV4-1	many	15	-	TRBJ2-4	TGCGCCAGCAGCCAAGGACACCTAGCCAAAAACATTCAGTACTTC	CASSQGHLAKNIQYF
TRBV3-1	-	13	-	TRBJ1-2	TGTGCCAGCAGCACTAGGGGCAACTATGGCTACACCTTC	CASSTRGNYGYTF
TRBV25-1	-	16	-	TRBJ1-2	TGTGCCAGCAGTGACGGTTACAGGGAGGTACTACGCGGCTACACCTTC	CASSDGYREVLRGYTF
TRBV2	-	15	TRBD2	TRBJ2-3	TGTGCCAGCAACCGCGGGGGGCGGTCCACAGATACGCAGTATTTT	CASNRGGRSTDTQYF
TRBV6-2/TRBV6-3	-	17	TRBD2	TRBJ2-1	TGTGCCAGCAGTACGAGTAGCGGGACAAACTCCTACAATGAGCAGTTCTTC	CASSTSSGTNSYNEQFF
TRBV28	once	13	-	TRBJ2-1	TGTGCCAGCAGTTTGAGAGGACCCAATGAGCAGTTCTTC	CASSLRGPNEQFF
TRBV4-1	once	17	TRBD2	TRBJ2-5	TGCGCCAGCAGCCAAGACCGGACTAGCGGGGGCCAAGAGACCCAGTACTTC	CASSQDRTSGGQETQYF
TRBV28	-	15	TRBD1	TRBJ2-7	TGTGCCAGCAGCGGACAGGGGGACATCTTCTACGAGCAGTACTTC	CASSGQGDIFYEQYF
TRBV29-1	-	13	-	TRBJ1-2	TGCAGCGTTGCCGCCCCGGGGGCTGCTGGCTACACCTTC	CSVAAPGAAGYTF
TRBV20-1	-	15	-	TRBJ2-7	TGCAGTGCTAGAGCTCAGAGTGCTTTCTCCTACGAGCAGTACTTC	CSARAQSAFSYEQYF
TRBV20-1	-	13	-	TRBJ1-5	TGCAGTGCCCAATACAGGGTTAATCAGCCCCAGCATTTT	CSAQYRVNQPQHF
TRBV20-1	few	14	TRBD2	TRBJ2-1	TGCAGTGCTAGAGATCGTTCTAGCGGCAATGAGCAGTTCTTC	CSARDRSSGNEQFF
TRBV4-1	-	20	TRBD2	TRBJ2-5	TGCGCCAGCAGCCAAGTAGTGGCTAGCGGGCGGAATGTGCCCCAAGAGACCCAGTACTTC	CASSQVVASGRNVPQETQYF
TRBV7-9	-	12	-	TRBJ2-1	TGTGCCAGCAGCTTTAGGGTCCATGAGCAGTTCTTC	CASSFRVHEQFF
TRBV12-3/TRBV12-4	-	15	-	TRBJ2-7	TGTGCCAGCAGCTTCGACGCTGGACAGACCTACGAGCAGTACTTC	CASSFDAGQTYEQYF
TRBV12-3/TRBV12-4	-	12	-	TRBJ1-1	TGTGCCAGCAGTTTAGTTGGTGGTGGAGCTTTCTTT	CASSLVGGGAFF
TRBV20-1	-	12	TRBD1	TRBJ1-2	TGCAGTGGGGGACAGGGCGGCTATGGCCACACCTTC	CSGGQGGYGHTF